The following is a T cell receptor beta chain sequence with its context. Its cognate antigen is unknown. The CDR3 is made up of 15 amino acids. V shed 7 bases, J shed 5 bases, and the junction held 12 bases outside the gene matches. CDR1 and CDR2 from the germline V gene are MDHEN and SYDVKM. This sample stems from a study of graft-versus-host responses after intestinal transplantation. About the research overall: Each transplant was multivisceral, liver-intestinal, or isolated intestinal. Once they had received anti-thymocyte globulin induction, all recipients took tacrolimus and steroids for approximately 3 years.

Overall study results and limits: High graft-versus-host to host-versus-graft T cell clonal ratios marked allografts of patients with graft-donor macrochimerism. Researchers found GvH clones in recipient marrow, and some showed up first in ileum or blood.

Method: immunoSEQ multiplex PCR; TCRdb's copy keeps in-frame clones and lacks some. The sample lists approximately 110,000 clones; 85% to 95% were seen once. This clonotype was sampled from a human donor who was the organ donor for an intestinal transplant. Material: unstimulated CD8+ T cells sorted from spleen or lymph node cells, obtained before transplant. The chain combines TRBV28 with TRBJ2-5; the match to TRBD1 covers 8 bases. The chain's CDR3 is CASTNGQGGGETQYF. Written as DNA, the CDR3 is TGTGCCAGCACCAACGGACAGGGTGGGGGGGAGACCCAGTACTTC.